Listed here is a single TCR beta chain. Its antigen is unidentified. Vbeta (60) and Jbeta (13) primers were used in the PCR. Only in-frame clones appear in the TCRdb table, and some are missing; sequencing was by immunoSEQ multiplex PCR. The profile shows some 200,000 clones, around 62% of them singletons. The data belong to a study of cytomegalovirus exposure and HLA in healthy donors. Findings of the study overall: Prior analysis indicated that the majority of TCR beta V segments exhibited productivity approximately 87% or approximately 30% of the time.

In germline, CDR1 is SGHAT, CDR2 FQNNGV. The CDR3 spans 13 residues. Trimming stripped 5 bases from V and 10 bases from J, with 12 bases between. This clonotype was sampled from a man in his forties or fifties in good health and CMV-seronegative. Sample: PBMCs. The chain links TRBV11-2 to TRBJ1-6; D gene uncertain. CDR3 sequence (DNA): TGTGCCAGCAGCACCCAGGTGAACTCACCCCTCCACTTT. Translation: CASSTQVNSPLHF.